This T cell receptor (beta chain) was captured by sequencing in a study of human T cells and chemical hapten exposure. Across the whole study: Patch testing placed 0.01% DPC on the upper back, with readings at 6 days. Patients, a majority of them female, were diagnosed with alopecia areata, totalis or universalis.

Time point meaning: patch test 1, 2 weeks after DPC sensitization. Treatment meaning: therapeutic diphenylcyclopropenone sensitization with weekly scalp DPC. TCRdb re-analysed the RACE reads in MiXCR, keeping a single row per CDR3 protein. The data show roughly 180,000 distinct CDR3 sequences, 20% to 25% seen once. The CDR3 consists of 14 residues. The germline gives CDR1 GTSNPN, CDR2 SVGIG (reference sequence). V was pared by 1 base and J by 4 bases, with 12 bases between. The sample consisted of whole blood, taken in connection with sensitization to the hapten diphenylcyclopropenone (DPC). This chain connects TRBV30 to TRBJ2-3, with D possibly called TRBD1 or TRBD2 (5 bases each). The receptor's source is a woman aged 50 to 60 with alopecia areata. Some clones in this sample may be carry-over from other donors' samples. The chain's CDR3 is CAWSGGVGADTQYF. CDR3 DNA sequence: TGTGCCTGGAGTGGAGGGGTAGGGGCAGATACGCAGTATTTT. The full variable domain, with the rest looked up from reference TRBV30 and TRBJ2-3, is SQTIHQWPATLVQPVGSPLSLECTVEGTSNPNLYWYRQAAGRGLQLLFYSVGIGQISSEVPQNLSASRPQDRQFILSSKKLLLSDSGFYLCAWSGGVGADTQYFGPGTRLTVL.